These T cell receptor beta chains were read from a single sample in a study of cytomegalovirus exposure and HLA in healthy donors. Sequencing was performed with immunoSEQ multiplex PCR; in TCRdb, only in-frame clones are kept and a portion is missing. The sample holds roughly 230,000 clones, approximately 78% seen once. Sequenced: PBMCs. All receptors come from a boy aged 5-17 years in good health and CMV-seronegative. Both conserved end residues are part of each CDR3. D genes are given only for firm matches. Rows give clone size only sometimes, using once, few, many, or a class for an expanded clone.

clone_size: -
j_call: TRBJ2-5
d_call: -
v_call: TRBV14
cdr3_aa: CASSQEDTGETQYF
cdr3_nt: TGTGCCAGCAGCCAAGAGGACACCGGGGAGACCCAGTACTTC

clone_size: -
j_call: TRBJ2-1
d_call: TRBD2
v_call: TRBV5-1
cdr3_aa: CASSLVLAGESEQFF
cdr3_nt: TGCGCCAGCAGCTTGGTACTAGCGGGAGAATCTGAGCAGTTCTTC

clone_size: -
j_call: TRBJ2-7
d_call: TRBD1
v_call: TRBV10-3
cdr3_aa: CAISDWDRDSYEQYF
cdr3_nt: TGTGCCATCAGTGATTGGGACAGGGACTCCTACGAGCAGTACTTC

clone_size: -
j_call: TRBJ2-7
d_call: -
v_call: TRBV2
cdr3_aa: CASSGWSVGEQYF
cdr3_nt: TGTGCCAGCAGTGGGTGGTCCGTCGGCGAGCAGTACTTC

clone_size: few
j_call: TRBJ2-7
d_call: TRBD2
v_call: TRBV5-4
cdr3_aa: CASSAAGGPSGEQYF
cdr3_nt: TGTGCCAGCAGCGCTGCGGGGGGTCCATCGGGAGAGCAGTACTTC

clone_size: -
j_call: TRBJ2-2
d_call: -
v_call: TRBV19
cdr3_aa: CASSAYTGELFF
cdr3_nt: TGTGCCAGTAGTGCGTACACCGGGGAGCTGTTTTTT

clone_size: once
j_call: TRBJ2-1
d_call: -
v_call: TRBV19
cdr3_aa: CASSRFTSTSYNEQFF
cdr3_nt: TGTGCCAGTAGCCGATTTACTAGCACCTCCTACAATGAGCAGTTCTTC

clone_size: -
j_call: TRBJ1-5
d_call: TRBD1
v_call: TRBV7-6
cdr3_aa: CASSSKPGQGDNQPQHF
cdr3_nt: TGTGCCAGCAGCTCTAAGCCGGGACAGGGAGACAATCAGCCCCAGCATTTT

clone_size: -
j_call: TRBJ2-5
d_call: -
v_call: TRBV2
cdr3_aa: CASSESLVTQYF
cdr3_nt: TGTGCCAGCAGTGAGAGCCTCGTGACCCAGTACTTC

clone_size: -
j_call: TRBJ1-4
d_call: -
v_call: TRBV7-8
cdr3_aa: CASSLRVNEKLFF
cdr3_nt: TGTGCCAGCAGCTTACGGGTGAATGAAAAACTGTTTTTT

clone_size: -
j_call: TRBJ1-3
d_call: -
v_call: TRBV5-8
cdr3_aa: CASSFGETSGNTIYF
cdr3_nt: TGTGCCAGCAGCTTCGGGGAAACCTCTGGAAACACCATATATTTT

clone_size: -
j_call: TRBJ1-2
d_call: -
v_call: TRBV4-1
cdr3_aa: CASSQEQIALNYGYTF
cdr3_nt: TGCGCCAGCAGCCAAGAACAGATTGCCCTTAACTATGGCTACACCTTC

clone_size: few
j_call: TRBJ1-1
d_call: TRBD1
v_call: TRBV29-1
cdr3_aa: CSVGQLNTEAFF
cdr3_nt: TGCAGCGTGGGACAGCTGAACACTGAAGCTTTCTTT

clone_size: -
j_call: TRBJ1-5
d_call: -
v_call: TRBV5-6
cdr3_aa: CASSLGGGHQPQHF
cdr3_nt: TGTGCCAGCAGCTTGGGGGGGGGCCATCAGCCCCAGCATTTT

clone_size: -
j_call: TRBJ2-3
d_call: TRBD2
v_call: TRBV10-2
cdr3_aa: CASSEVLAGVLDTQYF
cdr3_nt: TGCGCCAGCAGTGAGGTACTAGCGGGAGTTTTAGATACGCAGTATTTT

clone_size: -
j_call: TRBJ2-1
d_call: TRBD2
v_call: TRBV9
cdr3_aa: CASNMGSSGSSYNEQFF
cdr3_nt: TGTGCCAGCAACATGGGCAGTAGCGGGAGCTCCTACAATGAGCAGTTCTTC

clone_size: -
j_call: TRBJ2-5
d_call: TRBD1
v_call: TRBV6-5
cdr3_aa: CASRRQGQETQYF
cdr3_nt: TGTGCCAGCAGAAGACAGGGTCAAGAGACCCAGTACTTC

clone_size: -
j_call: TRBJ2-7
d_call: -
v_call: TRBV14
cdr3_aa: CASSQDQDIYEQYF
cdr3_nt: TGTGCCAGCAGCCAAGATCAGGACATCTACGAGCAGTACTTC

clone_size: -
j_call: TRBJ1-2
d_call: TRBD1
v_call: TRBV6-1
cdr3_aa: CASSVRPGTGGYGYTF
cdr3_nt: TGTGCCAGCAGTGTAAGACCCGGGACAGGGGGCTATGGCTACACCTTC

clone_size: -
j_call: TRBJ2-3
d_call: -
v_call: TRBV27
cdr3_aa: CASGGAASTDTQYF
cdr3_nt: TGTGCCAGTGGGGGGGCAGCTAGCACAGATACGCAGTATTTT

clone_size: few
j_call: TRBJ1-2
d_call: TRBD1
v_call: TRBV6-1
cdr3_aa: CASSESWTGGYGYTF
cdr3_nt: TGTGCCAGCAGTGAAAGTTGGACAGGGGGATATGGCTACACCTTC

clone_size: -
j_call: TRBJ1-5
d_call: -
v_call: TRBV25-1
cdr3_aa: CASSDREPAGQPQHF
cdr3_nt: TGTGCCAGCAGTGACAGGGAACCCGCCGGGCAGCCCCAGCATTTT

clone_size: -
j_call: TRBJ1-1
d_call: TRBD1
v_call: TRBV29-1
cdr3_aa: CSAGTGNTEAFF
cdr3_nt: TGCAGCGCTGGGACAGGGAACACTGAAGCTTTCTTT